This entry is about one T cell receptor beta chain. This clonotype was seen many times. The antigen this receptor binds is unknown. No per-base quality is available; no much larger clone lies one base away. Ophthalmopathy patients were characterized by moderately to severely active disease, a Clinical Activity Score of at least 3, a NOSPECS grade of at least 4, and a disease duration under 3 months. Patients with other autoimmune diseases, uncontrolled infections, pregnancy or lactation were excluded. Clinical symptoms, serum thyroxine, TRAb, thyroid ultrasound and orbital computed tomography were used for diagnosis. PBMCs were isolated from more than 8 ml of fresh peripheral blood by Ficoll-Paque density gradient centrifugation. Total RNA was extracted with Trizol reagent and quality-checked on an Agilent 2100 Bioanalyzer. The sample comes from a study of Graves' ophthalmopathy and Graves' hyperthyroidism (dated by TCRdb to 2017 to 2018). At the level of the whole study: Peripheral blood was collected at initial diagnosis, prior to any treatment. The study used signatures of the TCR beta repertoire to tell Graves' ophthalmopathy apart from Graves' hyperthyroidism and to predict which patients would progress to ophthalmopathy. In total, around 140 blood samples were TCR-sequenced: fewer than 50 ophthalmopathy, roughly 77 hyperthyroidism and about 17 hyperthyroidism-to-ophthalmopathy patients. To explore V-J signatures that separate ophthalmopathy from hyperthyroidism, a discovery set of about a hundred patients was enrolled, consisting of about 45 with ophthalmopathy and roughly 59 with stable hyperthyroidism. For independent validation, a separate cohort was made up of 18 to 20 hyperthyroidism patients plus 17 patients who later progressed from hyperthyroidism to ophthalmopathy. T-cell repertoires of thyroid tissue and blood were compared in 5 or 6 hyperthyroidism patients. Following sampling, methimazole starting at 30 mg daily was administered to hyperthyroidism patients, and high-dose intravenous methylprednisolone was administered to ophthalmopathy patients. For training and testing, the roughly 97 patients in the discovery cohort were randomly divided in a 7:3 ratio. Overall study outcomes, separate from this receptor: Among expanded thyroid clonotypes with frequency above 0.001, most also showed up in blood, which suggests that blood repertoires may reflect the thyroid immune response. In validation, the model predicted ophthalmopathy progression with 55% to 71% sensitivity and around 72% specificity; some 13 predicted patients were CT-confirmed with GO in a median of around 6.5 months. No statistical method was used to predetermine the sample size, and group allocation was not hidden from the investigators. Ophthalmopathy was separated from stable hyperthyroidism by the 13-signature model with about 85% sensitivity and roughly 83% specificity in cross-validation and with 80%/75% in the test set.

From cysteine to phenylalanine, the CDR3 is 13 amino acids long. Only the CDR3 portion is preserved as DNA: 39 bases, with reading frame beginning at the first base. The germline V gene gives CDR1 as SQVTM and CDR2 as ANQGSEA. Between the V and J ends, shortened by 0 bases and 4 bases respectively, the junction contains 9 bases. TCR beta CDR3 regions were amplified from RNA transcripts for repertoire sequencing. HTBI primers and the Qiagen OneStep RT-PCR kit were used in a first-round RT-PCR, which was followed by a second-round multiplex PCR, size selection and purification. Libraries were sequenced on an Illumina HiSeq2000 using paired-end 100 bp reads. The paper's data handling went like this. Reads were processed with SOAPnuke, discarding reads with adapters, uncalled bases, mean Phred below 15, or no exact constant-primer or identifier match. COPE v1.2.5 was used to merge the high-quality paired reads. Each unique nucleotide sequence was defined as a clonotype, and clonotypes were aligned to IMGT TRB V, D and J references with MiTCR v1.1. Analysis was restricted to V-J combinations with a frequency above 0.0001, which covered 99.2% of repertoires. For each V-J combination, a TCR clonal expansion and chaos score was defined as F50 clonal expansion divided by the chaos observed in the TCRdist matrix. Welch's t-statistics and random forest were used to narrow the features down to roughly twelve V-J combinations, which were then fed into a naive Bayes classifier. The similarity between thyroid and blood repertoires was quantified using the Morisita-Horn index. The public reads were run again by TCRdb, first through fastp at Q25 and then through MiXCR, and only productive beta chains were kept. A single entry per CDR3 protein holds the most common genes and DNA from its merged rows. The V and J calls shown here were made by TCRdb, not taken from the authors' results. This sample has approximately 480,000 distinct CDR3 sequences in its table, and approximately 15% of those were observed once. The ten largest clones represent about 10% of the sample.

The clonotype originates from a woman in her 30s with Graves' ophthalmopathy. Donor details come from another sample of the same person, matched by shared clones. Sequenced material: blood. The chain links TRBV29-1 with TRBJ1-1; TRBD1 is perhaps the D gene, given 5 matching bases. In nucleotides, the sequence is TGCAGCGTTGAAGATGTGACAGTCACTGAAGCTTTCTTT. Its protein product is CSVEDVTVTEAFF.